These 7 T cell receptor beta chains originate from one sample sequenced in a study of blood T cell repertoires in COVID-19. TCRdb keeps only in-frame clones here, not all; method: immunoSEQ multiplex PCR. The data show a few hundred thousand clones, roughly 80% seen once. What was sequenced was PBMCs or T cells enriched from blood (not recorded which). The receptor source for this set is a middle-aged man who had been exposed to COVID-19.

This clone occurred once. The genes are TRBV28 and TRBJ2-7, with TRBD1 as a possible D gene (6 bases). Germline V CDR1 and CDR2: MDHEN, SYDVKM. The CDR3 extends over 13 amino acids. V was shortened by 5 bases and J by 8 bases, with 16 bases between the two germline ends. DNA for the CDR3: TGTGCCAGCAGTAAAGGGACACCTCACAAGCAGTACTTC. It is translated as CASSKGTPHKQYF.

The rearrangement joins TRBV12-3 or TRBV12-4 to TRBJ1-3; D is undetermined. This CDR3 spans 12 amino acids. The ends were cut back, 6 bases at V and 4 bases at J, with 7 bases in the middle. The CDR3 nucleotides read TGTGCCAGCAGCCACCGGGGAAACACCATATATTTT. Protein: CASSHRGNTIYF.

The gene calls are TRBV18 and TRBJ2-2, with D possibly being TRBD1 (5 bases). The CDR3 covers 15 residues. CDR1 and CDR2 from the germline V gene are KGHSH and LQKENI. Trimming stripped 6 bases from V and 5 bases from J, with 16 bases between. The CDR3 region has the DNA TGTGCCAGCTCTCGACCGACAGAGCGAACCGGGGAGCTGTTTTTT. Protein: CASSRPTERTGELFF.

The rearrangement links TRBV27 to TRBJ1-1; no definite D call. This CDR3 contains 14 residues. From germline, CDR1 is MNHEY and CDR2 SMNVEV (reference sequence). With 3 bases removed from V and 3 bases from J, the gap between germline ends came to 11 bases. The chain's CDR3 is CASSFASPYTEAFF. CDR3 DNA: TGTGCCAGCAGTTTTGCGAGCCCCTACACTGAAGCTTTCTTT.

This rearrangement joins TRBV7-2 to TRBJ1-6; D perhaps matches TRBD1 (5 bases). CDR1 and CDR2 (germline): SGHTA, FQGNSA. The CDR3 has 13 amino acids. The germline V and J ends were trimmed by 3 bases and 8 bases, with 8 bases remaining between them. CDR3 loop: CASSFWGDSPLHF. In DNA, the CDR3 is TGTGCCAGCAGCTTTTGGGGCGATTCACCCCTCCACTTT.

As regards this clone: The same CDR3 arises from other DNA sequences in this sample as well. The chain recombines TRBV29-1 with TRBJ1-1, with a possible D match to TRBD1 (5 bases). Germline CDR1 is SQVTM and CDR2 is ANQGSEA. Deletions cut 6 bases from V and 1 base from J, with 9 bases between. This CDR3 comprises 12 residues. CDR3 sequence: CSVGRGNTEAFF. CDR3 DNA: TGCAGCGTGGGGAGGGGGAACACTGAAGCTTTCTTT. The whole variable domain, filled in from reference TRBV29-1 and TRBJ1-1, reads SAVISQKPSRDICQRGTSLTIQCQVDSQVTMMFWYRQQPGQSLTLIATANQGSEATYESGFVIDKFPISRPNLTFSTLTVSNMSPEDSSIYLCSVGRGNTEAFFGQGTRLTVV.

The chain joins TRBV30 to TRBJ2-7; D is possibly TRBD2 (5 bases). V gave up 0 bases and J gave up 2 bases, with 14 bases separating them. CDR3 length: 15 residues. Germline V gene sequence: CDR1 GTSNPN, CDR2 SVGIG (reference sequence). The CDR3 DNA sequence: TGTGCCTGGAGTGTCCCCGGTGATAGCGCCTACGAGCAGTACTTC. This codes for CAWSVPGDSAYEQYF.